Here is one T cell receptor beta chain with its context. Its antigen remains unidentified. The germline V gene encodes CDR1 SNHLY and CDR2 FYNNEI. V was clipped by 5 bases and J by 0 bases, with 8 bases between them. This CDR3 comprises 14 residues. The data are from a study of T cell clonotyping in hematopoietic cell transplantation. Study-level results: Pathologically expanded recipient clonotypes increased progressively from day 30 to day 180 as diversity fell.

Here immunoSEQ multiplex PCR was the method, and the copy in TCRdb shows in-frame clones only, minus some. The sample records over 8,500 clones, 60% to 80% being singletons. The input for sequencing was peripheral blood mononuclear cells, taken 180 days after allogeneic stem cell transplant. V usage is TRBV2 and J usage is TRBJ1-5; D gene uncertain. This TCR came from a female patient in her forties or fifties who had an allogeneic stem cell transplant from a related donor, so the T cells may come from the graft donor. Some clones in this sample may be carry-over from other donors' samples. CDR3 amino acids: CASSPSHSNQPQHF. The CDR3 bases are TGTGCCAGCAGTCCCAGCCATAGCAATCAGCCCCAGCATTTT.